The text below deals with one T cell receptor (beta chain). What this receptor recognizes is not known. No much larger clone exists at a distance of one base, and base qualities are not known. These data come from a study of blood T cell repertoires in COVID-19 (TCRdb year 2020). With regard to the full study: The collaborator samples originated in the United States, Italy and Spain and spanned the acute and convalescent phases of COVID-19. The repertoires were released in a freely available public database intended as a resource for research on the immune response to SARS-CoV-2. Nearly every sample came with metadata listing a de-identified subject ID, COVID-19 status, age in years and sex. The material from the prospective study consisted of cDNA or gDNA derived from T cells, B-cell-depleted T cells, or PBMCs. HLA class I and class II types, where available, came from metadata supplied by the sample provider rather than from assay-based typing. The samples were drawn from two sources: the first 160 participants of the ongoing ImmuneRACE study, and 1,200 or so subjects contributed by 6 global collaborators. Subjects who had been exposed to COVID-19, were actively infected with it, or had recovered from it provided the deeply sampled blood TCRbeta repertoires that made up the dataset. Overall results and qualifications from the work: Clinical and demographic metadata were provided uncurated, with the amount varying by source and participant.

Via the germline V gene, CDR1 is SNHLY and CDR2 FYNNEI. The CDR3 contains 15 residues, cysteine and phenylalanine counted. The retained sequence is limited to the CDR3, 45 bases, with the frame set at the first base. V and J lose 7 bases and 2 bases, and a span of 15 bases separates them. The collaborating institutions used their own protocols to collect whole blood in K2EDTA tubes. For TCRbeta analysis, collaborator samples were shipped as frozen whole blood, as isolated PBMCs, or as DNA extracted from either sample type. TCRbeta CDR3 regions were amplified from genomic DNA using the immunoSEQ Assay, a bias-controlled multiplex PCR. In the original analysis: Nucleated cell counts per sample were estimated from amplification of reference gene primers within the assay. Sequence reads were collapsed and filtered to measure the absolute abundance of every unique TCRbeta CDR3 rearrangement. For each sample, productive Simpson clonality was calculated by taking the square root of Simpson's diversity index across productive rearrangements. As stored in TCRdb, this immuneACCESS dataset retains in-frame rearrangements with V and J assigned. A fraction of the clones does not appear; measured against another copy, unresolved V genes explain less than half of the discrepancy, and the remainder lacks a known reason. V and J calls and clone size come straight from that table; D and trimming were deduced from the DNA. This sample holds 20,000 or so clones; 82% were observed only once. Together, the top ten hold roughly 6.1% of the sample.

The TCR comes from a human donor in a cohort sampled during active COVID-19. In this chain, TRBV2 is recombined with TRBJ2-1; the best D guess is TRBD1, with 6 bases matching. Source material: peripheral blood. CDR3 sequence: CASMSNGQTYNEQFF. The nucleotide sequence is TGTGCCAGCATGTCCAACGGACAGACCTACAATGAGCAGTTCTTC.